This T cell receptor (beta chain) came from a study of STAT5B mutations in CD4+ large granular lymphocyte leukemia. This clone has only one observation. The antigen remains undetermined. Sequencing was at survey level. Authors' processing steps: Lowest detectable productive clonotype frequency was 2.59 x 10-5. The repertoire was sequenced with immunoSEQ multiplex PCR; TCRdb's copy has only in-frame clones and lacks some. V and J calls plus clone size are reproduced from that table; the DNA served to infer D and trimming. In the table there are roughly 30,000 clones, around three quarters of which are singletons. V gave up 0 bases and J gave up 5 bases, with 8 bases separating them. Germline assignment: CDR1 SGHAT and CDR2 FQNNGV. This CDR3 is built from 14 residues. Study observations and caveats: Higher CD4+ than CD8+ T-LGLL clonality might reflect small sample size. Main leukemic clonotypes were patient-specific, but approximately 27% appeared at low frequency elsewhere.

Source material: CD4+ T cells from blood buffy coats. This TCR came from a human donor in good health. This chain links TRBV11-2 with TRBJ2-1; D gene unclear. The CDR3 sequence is CASSLDRTDNEQFF. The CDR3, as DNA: TGTGCCAGCAGCTTAGATAGGACGGACAATGAGCAGTTCTTC.